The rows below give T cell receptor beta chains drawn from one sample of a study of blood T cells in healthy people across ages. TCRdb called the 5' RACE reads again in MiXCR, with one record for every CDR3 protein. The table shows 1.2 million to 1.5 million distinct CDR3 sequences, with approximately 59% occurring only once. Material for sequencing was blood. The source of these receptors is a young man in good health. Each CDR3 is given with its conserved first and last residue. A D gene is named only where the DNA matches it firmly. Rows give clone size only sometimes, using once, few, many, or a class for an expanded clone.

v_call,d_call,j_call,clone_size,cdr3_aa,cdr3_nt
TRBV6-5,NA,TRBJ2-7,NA,CASSSSTVGAYEQYF,TGTGCCAGCAGTTCCTCGACAGTCGGGGCTTACGAGCAGTACTTC
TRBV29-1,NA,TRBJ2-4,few,CSALPGTDKNIQYF,TGCAGCGCCCTCCCCGGGACGGACAAAAACATTCAGTACTTC
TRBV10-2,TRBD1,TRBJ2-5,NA,CASSKPPGTVYNEQYF,TGCGCCAGCTCAAAGCCGCCCGGGACAGTCTACAATGAGCAGTACTTC
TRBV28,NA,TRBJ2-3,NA,CASSLGSFPSTDTQYF,TGTGCCAGCAGTTTAGGTAGCTTTCCTAGCACAGATACGCAGTATTTT
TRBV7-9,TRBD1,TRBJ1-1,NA,CASSSGTGKEAFF,TGTGCCAGCAGCTCCGGGACAGGGAAAGAAGCTTTCTTT
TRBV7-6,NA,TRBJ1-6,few,CASSSEGKNSPLHF,TGTGCCAGCAGCAGCGAAGGGAAAAATTCACCCCTCCACTTT
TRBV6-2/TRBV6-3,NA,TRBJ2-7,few,CASSRLLLYEQYF,TGTGCCAGCAGTCGACTACTTCTCTACGAGCAGTACTTC
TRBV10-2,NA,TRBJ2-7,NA,CASSELGVEQYF,TGCGCCAGCAGTGAGTTGGGGGTTGAGCAGTACTTC
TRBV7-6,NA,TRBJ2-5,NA,CASSLSGGRAGVWETQYF,TGTGCCAGCAGCTTATCTGGTGGTAGGGCGGGTGTTTGGGAGACCCAGTACTTC
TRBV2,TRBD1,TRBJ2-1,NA,CASRPDRGEHNEQFF,TGTGCCAGCAGACCCGACAGGGGGGAACACAATGAGCAGTTCTTC
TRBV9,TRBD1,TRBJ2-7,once,CASSPGQGRDEQYF,TGTGCCAGCAGCCCCGGACAGGGGAGAGACGAGCAGTACTTC
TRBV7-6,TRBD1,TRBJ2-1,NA,CASSLAIGQGSYNEQFF,TGTGCCAGCAGCTTAGCGATAGGACAGGGGTCCTACAATGAGCAGTTCTTC
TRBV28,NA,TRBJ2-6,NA,CATKQGSGANVLTF,TGTGCCACTAAACAGGGCTCTGGGGCCAACGTCCTGACTTTC
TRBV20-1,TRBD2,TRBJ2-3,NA,CSARTSSGGPHTQYF,TGCAGTGCTCGCACTTCTAGCGGGGGGCCGCATACGCAGTATTTT